The 20 T cell receptor beta chains below all came from one sample that was sequenced in a study of blood T cell repertoires in COVID-19. Clones were sequenced by immunoSEQ multiplex PCR, and TCRdb holds only the in-frame ones, with some missing. In the table there are 300,000 to 400,000 clones, just over 85% of which are singletons. The source material was PBMCs or T cells enriched from blood (not recorded which). Receptors originate from a woman in her forties with acute COVID-19.

V and J are TRBV3-1 (or the pseudogene TRBV3-2) and TRBJ1-2, with a weak D call TRBD1 (6 bases). The germline V gene has CDR1 LGHDT and CDR2 YNNKEL (reference sequence). With 1 base removed from V and 8 bases from J, the gap between germline ends came to 20 bases. The length of the CDR3 is 16 residues. CDR3 loop: CASSQVGRSGEGGYTF. The CDR3 DNA follows: TGTGCCAGCAGCCAAGTAGGCCGATCAGGGGAGGGAGGCTACACCTTC.

J is TRBJ1-1 and V is TRBV2, with D tentatively TRBD1 (5 bases). V dropped 4 bases and J dropped 4 bases, with 10 bases sitting between them. CDR1 is SNHLY, CDR2 FYNNEI, per germline. This CDR3 is 13 amino acids long. The CDR3 nucleotides are TGTGCCAGCAGTGGCGGCAGGGCCACTGAAGCTTTCTTT. Amino acids: CASSGGRATEAFF.

The chain combines TRBV29-1 with TRBJ1-1, with unresolved D. Trimming shortened V by 7 bases and J by 3 bases, and 12 bases separated the two germline ends. Germline CDR1 and CDR2: SQVTM and ANQGSEA. The CDR3 runs to 12 residues. CDR3 region: CSGRPRDTEAFF. The CDR3 DNA sequence: TGCAGCGGCCGCCCCCGGGACACTGAAGCTTTCTTT.

The genes are TRBV5-5 and TRBJ1-2; TRBD1 aligns across 8 bases. The V and J ends lost 4 bases and 3 bases, in that order; junction bases with no gene match: 11. The germline CDR1 and CDR2 sequences are SGHKS and YYEKEE (reference sequence). This CDR3 has 16 residues. DNA of the CDR3: TGTGCCAGCAGCCCTAAGGACAGGGCCATGTACTATGGCTACACCTTC. This codes for CASSPKDRAMYYGYTF.

This chain connects TRBV7-8 to TRBJ2-7; 8 bases agree with TRBD2. This CDR3 region has 14 residues. The V segment lost 3 bases and the J segment 2 bases; nucleotides outside the gene matches: 3. CDR1 is SGHVS, CDR2 FQNEAQ, per germline. Here the CDR3 reads CASSFGLAAYEQYF. DNA of the CDR3: TGTGCCAGCAGCTTCGGACTAGCCGCCTACGAGCAGTACTTC.

This chain links TRBV6-2 or TRBV6-3 with TRBJ2-7, with D possibly being TRBD1 (6 bases). The ends were cut back, 5 bases at V and 2 bases at J, with 16 bases in the middle. CDR1 and CDR2 (germline): MNHEY, SVGEGT. CDR3 length: 15 residues. CDR3 DNA: TGTGCCAGCAGTACACAGGGCATGACGACCTACGAGCAGTACTTC. This sequence encodes CASSTQGMTTYEQYF.

The chain joins TRBV5-4 to TRBJ2-1; D gene unclear. CDR1 and CDR2 from the germline V gene are SGHNT and YYREEE (reference sequence). The CDR3 length is 15 residues. V was cut by 5 bases and J by 2 bases, with 14 bases left in between. For the CDR3, the DNA is TGTGCCAGCAGGACCGACATGACCCCCTACAATGAGCAGTTCTTC. This translates into CASRTDMTPYNEQFF.

The chain carries TRBV7-2 and TRBJ2-6; 10 bases are shared with TRBD2. Germline trimming cut 5 bases from V and 2 bases from J; bases unmatched to any gene: 6. The CDR3 has 17 amino acids. Germline assignment: CDR1 SGHTA and CDR2 FQGNSA. The CDR3 sequence is CASSQRAGGAGANVLTF. The CDR3 region has the DNA TGTGCCAGCAGCCAGAGAGCGGGGGGGGCTGGGGCCAACGTCCTGACTTTC.

The chain combines TRBV6-5 with TRBJ1-6, with D perhaps matching TRBD1 (5 bases). CDR1 and CDR2 (germline): MNHEY, SVGAGI. This CDR3 comprises 14 residues. V was trimmed by 2 bases and J by 7 bases, leaving 9 bases between them. In DNA form, the CDR3 reads TGTGCCAGCAGTTACGGGGCAGGGAATTCACCCCTCCACTTT. This encodes CASSYGAGNSPLHF.

This sequence joins TRBV28 and TRBJ2-7; a possible D gene is TRBD1 (6 bases). This CDR3 contains 15 residues. CDR1 MDHEN and CDR2 SYDVKM come from the germline V gene. V lost 8 bases, J lost 6 bases, and 23 bases lay in between. CDR3 in DNA: TGTGCCAGCCTACCAACGCCAGGGGTATATAGCGAGCAGTACTTC. It yields the protein CASLPTPGVYSEQYF.

V gene TRBV7-2 combines with J gene TRBJ2-7; D gene unclear. V was clipped by 5 bases and J by 6 bases, with 11 bases between them. CDR3 length: 12 amino acids. Germline loops: CDR1 SGHTA, CDR2 FQGNSA. The CDR3 bases are TGTGCCAGCAGCACGAGTCGAGGCGAGCAGTACTTC. It specifies CASSTSRGEQYF.

The V and J genes are TRBV13 and TRBJ2-5; D may be TRBD2 (6 bases). The CDR3 extends over 15 amino acids. Trimming left V 5 bases short and J 4 bases short, with 17 bases between. Germline-derived CDR1 and CDR2 are PRHDT and FYEKMQ (reference sequence). CDR3 region: CASSLISAGLETQYF. DNA for the CDR3: TGTGCCAGCAGCCTCATCTCTGCGGGGTTAGAGACCCAGTACTTC.

The rearrangement links TRBV5-1 to TRBJ2-1; a weak D match, TRBD2 (6 bases). Germline V lookup: CDR1 SGHRS, CDR2 YFSETQ. Between the trimmed V and J ends, which lost 2 bases and 9 bases, there was a span of 9 bases. The CDR3 is 12 amino acids. The CDR3 DNA sequence: TGCGCCAGCAGCTTTTCGGAGGGTGAGCAGTTCTTC. It is translated as CASSFSEGEQFF.

The chain couples TRBV7-8 to TRBJ2-7, with 7 nucleotides matching TRBD2. Germline CDR1 SGHVS, CDR2 FQNEAQ. The CDR3 is 14 residues long. V trimming: 5 bases; J trimming: 4 bases; junction bases outside the gene matches: 8. The CDR3 is CASSPRWEGYEQYF. CDR3 in DNA: TGTGCCAGCAGCCCGCGTTGGGAGGGTTACGAGCAGTACTTC. The entire variable domain, with the rest obtained from reference TRBV7-8 and TRBJ2-7, is as follows: GAGVSQSPRYKVAKRGQDVALRCDPISGHVSLFWYQQALGQGPEFLTYFQNEAQLDKSGLPSDRFFAERPEGSVSTLKIQRTQQEDSAVYLCASSPRWEGYEQYFGPGTRLTVT.

The V call is TRBV15, the J call TRBJ1-1, with D perhaps TRBD1 (6 bases). This CDR3 has 16 residues. The V gene's germline CDR1 is LNHNV and CDR2 YYDKDF (reference sequence). Trimming cost V 2 bases and J 5 bases, with 18 bases left between them. The CDR3 sequence: CATSRRIPTGWTEAFF. CDR3 bases: TGTGCCACCAGCAGACGAATCCCGACAGGCTGGACTGAAGCTTTCTTT. The variable domain in full, with the rest retrieved from reference TRBV15 and TRBJ1-1, is DAMVIQNPRYQVTQFGKPVTLSCSQTLNHNVMYWYQQKSSQAPKLLFHYYDKDFNNEADTPDNFQSRRPNTSFCFLDIRSPGLGDTAMYLCATSRRIPTGWTEAFFGQGTRLTVV.

The V call is TRBV5-4, the J call TRBJ2-1; TRBD2 agrees at 10 bases. The V gene end was trimmed by 4 bases and the J gene end by 3 bases; junction bases not matched to a gene: 7. Germline V gene data show CDR1 as SGHNT and CDR2 as YYREEE (reference sequence). CDR3 size: 16 residues. The DNA of the CDR3 is TGTGCCAGCAGCGCTAAATCTAGCGGGGGCTACAATGAGCAGTTCTTC. Translating it yields CASSAKSSGGYNEQFF.

The CDR3 is CASSEGWGREGRNTIYF. The CDR3 DNA is TGTGCCAGCAGTGAGGGATGGGGCAGGGAAGGAAGAAACACCATATATTTT. The genes are TRBV2 and TRBJ1-3; tentatively, D is TRBD1 (5 bases). V was trimmed by 3 bases and J by 5 bases, leaving 20 bases between them. This CDR3 comprises 17 residues. The germline CDR1 and CDR2 sequences are SNHLY and FYNNEI.

The chain uses TRBV12-3 or TRBV12-4 and TRBJ1-1, with D maybe TRBD1 (5 bases). The CDR3 has 12 residues. Trimming left V 4 bases short and J 4 bases short, with 7 bases between. The CDR3 is CASSWGPTEAFF. The CDR3 DNA follows: TGTGCCAGCAGTTGGGGCCCCACTGAAGCTTTCTTT.

The chain recombines TRBV10-3 with TRBJ2-7; TRBD1 matches 9 bases. The V gene's germline CDR1 is ENHRY and CDR2 SYGVKD. This CDR3 is 15 amino acids long. V lost 3 bases and J lost 3; bases outside the gene matches: 6. CDR3 protein: CAISDPGQGLYEQYF. For the CDR3, the DNA is TGTGCCATCAGTGACCCGGGACAGGGCCTCTACGAGCAGTACTTC.

The table lists this clone with a count of one. In nucleotides, the CDR3 is TGCGCCAGCAGCCAAGAGTTGGAGACTAGCTATGTGACGGATACGCAGTATTTT. Its translation: CASSQELETSYVTDTQYF. The rearrangement links TRBV4-3 to TRBJ2-3, with 7 bases matching TRBD2. J was trimmed by 6 bases and V by 0 bases; bases with no gene match: 15. Germline V gene data show CDR1 as LGHNA and CDR2 as YSLEER. The CDR3 covers 18 residues.